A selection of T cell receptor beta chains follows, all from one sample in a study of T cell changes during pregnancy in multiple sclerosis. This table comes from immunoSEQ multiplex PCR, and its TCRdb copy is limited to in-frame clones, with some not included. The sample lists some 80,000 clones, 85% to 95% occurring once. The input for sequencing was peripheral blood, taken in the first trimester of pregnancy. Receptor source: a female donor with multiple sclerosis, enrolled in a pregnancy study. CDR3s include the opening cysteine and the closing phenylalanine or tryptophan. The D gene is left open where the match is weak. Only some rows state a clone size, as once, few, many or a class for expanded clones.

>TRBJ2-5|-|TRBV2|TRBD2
TGTGCCAGCATCTCCGAGCGGGGGGAGGGGGAGACCCAGTACTTC
CASISERGEGETQYF
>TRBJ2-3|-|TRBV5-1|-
TGCGCCAGCACCAGTGGGGGACACCTCTTAGGGACAGATACGCAGTATTTT
CASTSGGHLLGTDTQYF
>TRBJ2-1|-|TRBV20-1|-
TGCAGTGCTAGGGCCCCTCAGCAGTTCTTC
CSARAPQQFF
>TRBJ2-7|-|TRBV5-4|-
TGTGCCAGCAGCTGGCGCGGGACGGACCCCTACGAGCAGTACTTC
CASSWRGTDPYEQYF
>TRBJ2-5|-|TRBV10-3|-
TGTGCCATCAGGAGCAGGGTCGAAGAGACCCAGTACTTC
CAIRSRVEETQYF
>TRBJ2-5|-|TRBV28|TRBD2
TGTGCCAGCAGTATAGCGGGAGGGGGGGAGACCCAGTACTTC
CASSIAGGGETQYF
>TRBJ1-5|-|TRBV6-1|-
TGTGCCAGCAGTGCAAACATTGGAGACAGTTTAAATCAGCCCCAGCATTTT
CASSANIGDSLNQPQHF
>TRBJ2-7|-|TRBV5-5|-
TGTGCCAGCAGGAGCGAGGTTAGGATCGACCACGAGCAGTACTTC
CASRSEVRIDHEQYF
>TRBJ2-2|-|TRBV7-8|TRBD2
TGTGCCAGCAGCTTGTTTTTTTCCGGGGAGGGGAACACCGGGGAGCTGTTTTTT
CASSLFFSGEGNTGELFF
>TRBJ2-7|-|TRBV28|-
TGTGCCAGCAGCACCACCGCAGGGGAGCAGTACTTC
CASSTTAGEQYF
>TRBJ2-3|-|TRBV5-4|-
TGTGCCAGCAGCCCCTTCAGCACAGATACGCAGTATTTT
CASSPFSTDTQYF
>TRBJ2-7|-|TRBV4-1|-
TGCGCCAGCAGCCAAGATCGGGGACTTTCCTACGAGCAGTACTTC
CASSQDRGLSYEQYF
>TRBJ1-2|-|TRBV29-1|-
TGCAGCGTCGAACAGGGTCCCTACACCTTC
CSVEQGPYTF
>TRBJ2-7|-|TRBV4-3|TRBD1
TGCGCCAGCAGCCCCCGGACAGGGGGCCCCTACGAGCAGTACTTC
CASSPRTGGPYEQYF
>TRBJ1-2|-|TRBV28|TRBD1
TGTGCCGGGTCTAGACGGACAGGGGGCCTCTATGGCTACACCTTC
CAGSRRTGGLYGYTF
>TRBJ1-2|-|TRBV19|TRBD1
TGTGCCAGTAGAAAGAAGACTGGACAGGGGGGGTACTATGGCTACACCTTC
CASRKKTGQGGYYGYTF
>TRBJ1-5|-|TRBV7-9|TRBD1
TGTGCCAGCAGCTTAGGACAGGGGATTTTGGACAATCAGCCCCAGCATTTT
CASSLGQGILDNQPQHF
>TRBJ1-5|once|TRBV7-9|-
TGTGCCAGCAGCTTGTCAGGGGTGAGCAATCAGCCCCAGCATTTT
CASSLSGVSNQPQHF
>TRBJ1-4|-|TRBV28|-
TGTGCCAGCAGTTACCGGGTACCTAATGAAAAACTGTTTTTT
CASSYRVPNEKLFF
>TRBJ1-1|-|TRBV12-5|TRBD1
TGTGCTAGTGGTTTCACAGGGGGCTGGCCATCGGAGGCTTTCTTT
CASGFTGGWPSEAFF
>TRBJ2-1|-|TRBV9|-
TGTGCCAACCAAAATTCCAGGGAGGACTTAGGCTCCTACAATGAGCAGTTCTTC
CANQNSREDLGSYNEQFF
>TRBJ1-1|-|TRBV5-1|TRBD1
TGCGCCAGCAGCCCTCTCCCGGGACAGGGGCTAAACACTGAAGCTTTCTTT
CASSPLPGQGLNTEAFF
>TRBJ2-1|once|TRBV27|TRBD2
TGTGCCAGCAGTTTATGGGGCGGGAGCCCCTACAATGAGCAGTTCTTC
CASSLWGGSPYNEQFF
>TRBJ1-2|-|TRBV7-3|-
TGTGCCAGCAGCTTAAAACGCGGAGGGGGCTACACCTTC
CASSLKRGGGYTF
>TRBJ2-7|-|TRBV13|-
TGTGCCAGCAGTGGAGGGGGCCTCTCCTACGAGCAGTACTTC
CASSGGGLSYEQYF
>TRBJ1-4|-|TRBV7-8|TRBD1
TGTGCCAGCAGCCCTTGGGTGGAGACAGGGAGCGAAAAACTGTTTTTT
CASSPWVETGSEKLFF
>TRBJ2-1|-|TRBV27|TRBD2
TGTGCCAGCAGTTCCGGACTAGCGGGAGGCGATGAGCAGTTCTTC
CASSSGLAGGDEQFF
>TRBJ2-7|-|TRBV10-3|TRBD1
TGTGCCATCAGTTTGGACAGGGGACACTACGAGCAGTACTTC
CAISLDRGHYEQYF
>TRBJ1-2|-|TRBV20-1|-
TGCAGTGGAAATGGGGGCAGTGGCTACACCTTC
CSGNGGSGYTF
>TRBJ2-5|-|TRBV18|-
TGTGCCAGCTCCCTAAAGGAGGAGACCCAGTACTTC
CASSLKEETQYF
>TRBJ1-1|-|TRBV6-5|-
TGTGCCAGCATCACGACGGGTCTGGCTGAAGCTTTCTTT
CASITTGLAEAFF
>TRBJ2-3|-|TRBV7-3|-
TGTGCCAGCAGCCTCGGGGGCACAGATACGCAGTATTTT
CASSLGGTDTQYF
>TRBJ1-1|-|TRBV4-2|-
TGTGCCAGCAGCCAAGATCTCAGGGGTGGGCGTTCTGAAGCTTTCTTT
CASSQDLRGGRSEAFF
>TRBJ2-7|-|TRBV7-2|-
TGTGCCAGCAGTTTGGGACATGTCGGGACCTACGAGCAGTACTTC
CASSLGHVGTYEQYF
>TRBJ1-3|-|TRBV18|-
TGTGCCAGCTCACCGGACACATTGAGAAACACCATATATTTT
CASSPDTLRNTIYF
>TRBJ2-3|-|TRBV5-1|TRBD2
TGCGCCAGCAGCTTGTCCCGGACTAGCGGGGAAATGGCAGATACGCAGTATTTT
CASSLSRTSGEMADTQYF
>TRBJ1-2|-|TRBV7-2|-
TGTGCCAGCAGCTCCAGTAACTATGGCTACACCTTC
CASSSSNYGYTF
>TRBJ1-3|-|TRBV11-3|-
TGTGCCAGCAGTTACGGACAGGGAAACACCATATATTTT
CASSYGQGNTIYF
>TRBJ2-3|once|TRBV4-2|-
TGTGCCAGCAGCCAAGATAGATACACAGATACGCAGTATTTT
CASSQDRYTDTQYF
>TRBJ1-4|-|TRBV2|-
TGTGCCAGCAAGAACATGCTAGGAGAAAAACTGTTTTTT
CASKNMLGEKLFF
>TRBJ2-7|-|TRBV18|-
TGTGCCAGCTCACCCTTCGACACTGTCGACGAGCAGTACTTC
CASSPFDTVDEQYF
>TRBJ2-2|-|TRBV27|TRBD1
TGTGCCAGCAGTCTCGACCTTAGACAGGGCGCCGGGGAGCTGTTTTTT
CASSLDLRQGAGELFF
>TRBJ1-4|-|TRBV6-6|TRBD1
TGTGCCAGCATGACCGGGACAGGGGAGGAAAAACTGTTTTTT
CASMTGTGEEKLFF
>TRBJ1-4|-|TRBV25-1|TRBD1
TGTGCCAGTTCCCTAGGACAGGGGAATGAAAAACTGTTTTTT
CASSLGQGNEKLFF
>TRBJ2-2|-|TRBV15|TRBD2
TGTGCCACCAAGAGGGAGGGAAACACCGGGGAGCTGTTTTTT
CATKREGNTGELFF
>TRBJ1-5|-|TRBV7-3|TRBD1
TGTGCCAGCAGCTCCGGGACAGGGGGCAATCAGCCCCAGCATTTT
CASSSGTGGNQPQHF
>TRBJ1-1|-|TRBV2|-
TGTGCCAGCACCTCTGAGACAACGAACACTGAAGCTTTCTTT
CASTSETTNTEAFF
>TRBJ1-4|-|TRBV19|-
TGTGCCAGTAGTACCTGGACAGCTGATGAAAAACTGTTTTTT
CASSTWTADEKLFF
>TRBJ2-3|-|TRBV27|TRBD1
TGTGCCAGCAGTTACATCCTTCGTACGGACAGGGGGACGCAGTATTTT
CASSYILRTDRGTQYF
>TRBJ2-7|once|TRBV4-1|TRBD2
TGCGCCAGCAGCCTCCTTATAGCGGGGGCGCACGAGCAGTACTTC
CASSLLIAGAHEQYF
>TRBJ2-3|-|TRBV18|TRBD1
TGTGCCAGCTCACTACAATTAGGGACAGCTAGCACAGATACGCAGTATTTT
CASSLQLGTASTDTQYF
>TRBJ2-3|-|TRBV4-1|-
TGCGCCAGCAGCCAAGATTTGGTAGCAGCGGATACGCAGTATTTT
CASSQDLVAADTQYF
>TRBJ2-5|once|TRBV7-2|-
TGTGCCAGCAGCTTCGGGACAGCGGGCCCATCGACCCAGTACTTC
CASSFGTAGPSTQYF
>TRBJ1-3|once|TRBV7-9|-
TGTGCCAGCAGCCTTGGGGGGTCTGGAAACACCATATATTTT
CASSLGGSGNTIYF
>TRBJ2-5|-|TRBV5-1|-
TGCGCCAGCAGCCGCGCCGGGGAACCCCAAGAGACCCAGTACTTC
CASSRAGEPQETQYF